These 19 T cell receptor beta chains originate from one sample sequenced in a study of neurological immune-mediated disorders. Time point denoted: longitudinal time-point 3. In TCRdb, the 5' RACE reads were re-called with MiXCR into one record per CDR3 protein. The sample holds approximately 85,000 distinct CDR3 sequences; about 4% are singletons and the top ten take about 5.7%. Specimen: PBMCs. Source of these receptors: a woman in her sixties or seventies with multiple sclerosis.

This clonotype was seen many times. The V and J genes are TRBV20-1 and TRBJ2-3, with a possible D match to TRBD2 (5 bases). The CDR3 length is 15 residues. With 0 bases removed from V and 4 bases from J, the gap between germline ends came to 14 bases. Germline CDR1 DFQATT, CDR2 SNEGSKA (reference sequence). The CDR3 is CSARDTGNAPDTQYF. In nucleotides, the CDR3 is TGCAGTGCTAGAGATACGGGGAACGCCCCAGATACGCAGTATTTT.

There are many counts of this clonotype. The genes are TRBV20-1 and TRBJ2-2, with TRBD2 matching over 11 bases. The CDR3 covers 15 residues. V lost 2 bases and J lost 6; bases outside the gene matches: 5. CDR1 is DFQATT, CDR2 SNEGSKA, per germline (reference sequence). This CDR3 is CSARSSGGGSGELFF. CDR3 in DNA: TGCAGTGCTAGAAGTAGCGGGGGGGGTTCCGGGGAGCTGTTTTTT.

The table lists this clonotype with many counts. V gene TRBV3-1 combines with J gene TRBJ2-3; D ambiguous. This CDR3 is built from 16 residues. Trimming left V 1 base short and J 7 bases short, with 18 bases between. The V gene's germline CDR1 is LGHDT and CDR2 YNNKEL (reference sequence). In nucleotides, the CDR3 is TGTGCCAGCAGCCAAGTTTGGGAATCGTACGCTTATACGCAGTATTTT. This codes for CASSQVWESYAYTQYF.

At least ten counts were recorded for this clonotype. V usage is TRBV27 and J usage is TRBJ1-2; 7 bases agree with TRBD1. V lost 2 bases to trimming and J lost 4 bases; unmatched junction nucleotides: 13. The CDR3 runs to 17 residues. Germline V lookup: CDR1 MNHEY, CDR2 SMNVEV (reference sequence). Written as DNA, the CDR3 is TGTGCCAGCAGTTTAGCCTCGACAGGGCTCTGGCGCTATGGCTACACCTTC. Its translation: CASSLASTGLWRYGYTF.

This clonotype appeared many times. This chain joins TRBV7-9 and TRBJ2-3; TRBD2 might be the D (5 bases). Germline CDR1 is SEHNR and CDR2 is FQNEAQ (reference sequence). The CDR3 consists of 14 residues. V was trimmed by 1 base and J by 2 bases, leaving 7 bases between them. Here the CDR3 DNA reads TGTGCCAGCAGCTTAGGGACTTACACAGATACGCAGTATTTT. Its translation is CASSLGTYTDTQYF.

CDR3: CASSQGGGANTEAFF. Here the CDR3 DNA reads TGTGCCAGCAGCCAAGGAGGGGGAGCGAACACTGAAGCTTTCTTT. The V gene is TRBV4-2, the J gene TRBJ1-1; maybe TRBD1 (6 bases). CDR3 length equals 15 residues. Germline V CDR1 and CDR2: LGHNA, YNFKEQ. V lost 1 base and J 1 base, leaving 10 bases between the germline ends.

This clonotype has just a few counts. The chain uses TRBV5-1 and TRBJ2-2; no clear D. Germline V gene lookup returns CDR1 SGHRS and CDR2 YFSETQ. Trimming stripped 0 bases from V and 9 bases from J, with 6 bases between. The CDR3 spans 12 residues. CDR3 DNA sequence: TGCGCCAGCAGCTTGGAGGGAAGGGAGCTGTTTTTT. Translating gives CASSLEGRELFF.

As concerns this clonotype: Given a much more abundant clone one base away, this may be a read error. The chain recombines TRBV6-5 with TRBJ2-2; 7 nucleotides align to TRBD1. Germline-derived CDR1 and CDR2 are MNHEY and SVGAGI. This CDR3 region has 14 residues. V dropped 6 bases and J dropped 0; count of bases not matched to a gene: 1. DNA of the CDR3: TGTGCCAGCAGAACAGGGGCGAACACCGGGGAGCTGTTTTTT. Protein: CASRTGANTGELFF.

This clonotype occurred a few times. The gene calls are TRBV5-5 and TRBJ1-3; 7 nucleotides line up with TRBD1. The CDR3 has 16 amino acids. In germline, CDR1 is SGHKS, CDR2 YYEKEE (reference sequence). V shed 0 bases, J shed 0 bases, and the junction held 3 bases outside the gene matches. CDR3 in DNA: TGTGCCAGCAGCTTGGGACAGGGCCGCTCTGGAAACACCATATATTTT. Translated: CASSLGQGRSGNTIYF.

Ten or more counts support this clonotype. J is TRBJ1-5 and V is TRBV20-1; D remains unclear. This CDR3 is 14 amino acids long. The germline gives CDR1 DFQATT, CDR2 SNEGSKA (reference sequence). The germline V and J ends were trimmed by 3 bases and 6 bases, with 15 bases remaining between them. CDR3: CSASPREWGQPQHF. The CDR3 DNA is TGCAGTGCTAGTCCGAGAGAATGGGGTCAGCCCCAGCATTTT.

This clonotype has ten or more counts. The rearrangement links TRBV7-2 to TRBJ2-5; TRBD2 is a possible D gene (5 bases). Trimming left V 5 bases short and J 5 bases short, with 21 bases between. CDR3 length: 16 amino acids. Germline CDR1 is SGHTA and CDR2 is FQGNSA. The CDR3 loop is CASSPRRTRLGETQYF. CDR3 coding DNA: TGTGCCAGCAGCCCCAGGAGAACTAGGCTGGGTGAGACCCAGTACTTC.

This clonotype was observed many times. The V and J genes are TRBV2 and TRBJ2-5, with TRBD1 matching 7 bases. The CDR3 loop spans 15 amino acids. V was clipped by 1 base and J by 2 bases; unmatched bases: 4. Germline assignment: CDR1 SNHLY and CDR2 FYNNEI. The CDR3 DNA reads TGTGCCAGCAGTGAAGGACAGGGCTATCAAGAGACCCAGTACTTC. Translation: CASSEGQGYQETQYF.

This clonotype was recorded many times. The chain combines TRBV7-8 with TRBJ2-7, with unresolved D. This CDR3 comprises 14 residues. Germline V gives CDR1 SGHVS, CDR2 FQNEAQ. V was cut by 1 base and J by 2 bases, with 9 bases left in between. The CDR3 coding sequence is TGTGCCAGCAGCTTAGATGAGTTAACCTACGAGCAGTACTTC. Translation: CASSLDELTYEQYF.

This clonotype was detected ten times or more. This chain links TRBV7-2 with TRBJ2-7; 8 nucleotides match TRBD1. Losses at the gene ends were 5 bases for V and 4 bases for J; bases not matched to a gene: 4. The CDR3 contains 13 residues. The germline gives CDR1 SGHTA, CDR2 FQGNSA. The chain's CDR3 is CASSTGQGYEQYF. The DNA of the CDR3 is TGTGCCAGCAGCACCGGACAGGGTTACGAGCAGTACTTC. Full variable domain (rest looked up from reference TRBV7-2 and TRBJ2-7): GAGVSQSPSNKVTEKGKDVELRCDPISGHTALYWYRQSLGQGLEFLIYFQGNSAPDKSGLPSDRFSAERTGGSVSTLTIQRTQQEDSAVYLCASSTGQGYEQYFGPGTRLTVT.

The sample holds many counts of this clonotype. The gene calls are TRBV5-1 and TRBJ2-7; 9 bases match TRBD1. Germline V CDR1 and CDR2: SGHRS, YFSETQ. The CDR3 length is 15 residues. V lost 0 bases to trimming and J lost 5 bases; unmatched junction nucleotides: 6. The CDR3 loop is CASSLGGDRVHEQYF. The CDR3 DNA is TGCGCCAGCAGCTTGGGGGGGGACAGGGTCCACGAGCAGTACTTC.

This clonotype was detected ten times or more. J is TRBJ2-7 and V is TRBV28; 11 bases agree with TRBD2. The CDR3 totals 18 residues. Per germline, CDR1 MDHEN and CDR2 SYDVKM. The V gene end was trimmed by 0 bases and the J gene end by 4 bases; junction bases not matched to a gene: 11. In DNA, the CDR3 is TGTGCCAGCAGTTTATGGCTAGCGGGGGGTCCCCCCCGTTACGAGCAGTACTTC. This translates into CASSLWLAGGPPRYEQYF.

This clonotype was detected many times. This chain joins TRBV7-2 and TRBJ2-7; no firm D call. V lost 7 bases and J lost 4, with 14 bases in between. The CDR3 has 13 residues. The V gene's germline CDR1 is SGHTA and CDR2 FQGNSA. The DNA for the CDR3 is TGTGCCAGCAACAAAAACGGCCCATACGAGCAGTACTTC. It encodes CASNKNGPYEQYF. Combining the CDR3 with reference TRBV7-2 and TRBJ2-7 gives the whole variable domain GAGVSQSPSNKVTEKGKDVELRCDPISGHTALYWYRQSLGQGLEFLIYFQGNSAPDKSGLPSDRFSAERTGGSVSTLTIQRTQQEDSAVYLCASNKNGPYEQYFGPGTRLTVT.

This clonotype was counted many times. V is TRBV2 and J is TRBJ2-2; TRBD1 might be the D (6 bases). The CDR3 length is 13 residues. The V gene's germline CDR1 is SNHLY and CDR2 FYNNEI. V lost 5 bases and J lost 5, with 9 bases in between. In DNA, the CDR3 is TGTGCCAGCAGTCCACAGGGAACCGGGGAGCTGTTTTTT. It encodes CASSPQGTGELFF.

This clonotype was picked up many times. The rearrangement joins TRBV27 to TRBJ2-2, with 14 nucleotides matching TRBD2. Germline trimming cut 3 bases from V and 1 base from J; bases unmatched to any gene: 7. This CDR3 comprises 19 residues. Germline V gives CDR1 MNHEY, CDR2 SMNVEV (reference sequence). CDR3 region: CASSLGRTSGGLNTGELFF. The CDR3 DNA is TGTGCCAGCAGTTTGGGGCGGACTAGCGGGGGGTTGAACACCGGGGAGCTGTTTTTT.